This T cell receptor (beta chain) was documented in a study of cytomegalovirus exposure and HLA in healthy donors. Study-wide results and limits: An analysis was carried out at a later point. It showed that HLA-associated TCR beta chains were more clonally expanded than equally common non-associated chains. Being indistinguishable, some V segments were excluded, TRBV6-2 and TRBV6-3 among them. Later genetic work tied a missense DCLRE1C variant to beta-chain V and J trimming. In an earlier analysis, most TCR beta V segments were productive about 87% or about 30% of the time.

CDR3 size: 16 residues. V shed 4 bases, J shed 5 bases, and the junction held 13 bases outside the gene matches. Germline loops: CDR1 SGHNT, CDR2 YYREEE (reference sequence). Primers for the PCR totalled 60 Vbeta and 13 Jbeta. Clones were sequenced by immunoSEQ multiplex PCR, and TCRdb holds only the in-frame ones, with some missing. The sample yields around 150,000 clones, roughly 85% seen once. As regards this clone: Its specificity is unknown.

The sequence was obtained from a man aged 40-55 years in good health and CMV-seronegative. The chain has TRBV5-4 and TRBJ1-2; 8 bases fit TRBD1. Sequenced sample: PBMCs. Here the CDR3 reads CASSDKTGGRRYGYTF. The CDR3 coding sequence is TGTGCCAGCAGCGACAAAACAGGGGGGAGACGGTATGGCTACACCTTC.